This TCR beta chain was sequenced during a study of identical twins (dated by TCRdb to between 2015 and 2016). Study-wide context: TCR alpha and beta repertoires from monozygotic twins, unrelated adults of various ages and cord blood were deep-sequenced to test whether fetal clonotypes persist. To rule out contamination, the twin experiments were replicated at different times with different library preparation protocols.

Every donor was a healthy Caucasian. Three pairs of female monozygotic twins, all aged 18 to 29 years, made up the twin cohort. RNA for TCR libraries was isolated from peripheral blood mononuclear cells. This clonotype was detected ten times or more. The specificity of this receptor is unknown. Per-base quality was not reported, and no clone a single base away is much larger than it. Here V drops 2 bases and J drops 3 bases, and the junction holds 4 bases not matched to any gene. The CDR3, cysteine through phenylalanine, is 15 amino acids long. Of all the DNA, just the CDR3 is kept, 45 bases in frame from base 1. As encoded in the germline V gene, CDR1 is SGHRS while CDR2 is YFSETQ. Points the paper makes about the study in general: Because the same donors could not be followed over many years, the conclusions relied on cross-sectional statistical analysis. Out-of-frame TCR alpha sequences shared between twins showed an excess of low generation-probability sequences compared with coincidental sharing between unrelated individuals. A weaker excess of twin sharing was found in beta out-of-frame sequences because the signal-to-noise ratio was lowered by fewer shared sequences. Abundant cord blood beta clonotypes carried fewer insertions; young adult naive repertoires showed a weaker similar trend, while memory repertoires showed none. Zero-insertion analyses could be partly confounded by invariant T cells such as MAIT and iNKT, though diverse VJ usage argued against such confounding for most clonotypes. In monozygotic twins, recombination models systematically underestimated out-of-frame TCR alpha sharing, but the models matched the sharing seen between unrelated individuals.

Preparation of the library involved 5' RACE. TCRdb records Illumina HiSeq 2000 as the sequencer. Template switching added a universal primer binding site, and the final cDNA carried a unique molecular identifier that allowed TCR cDNA molecules to be counted accurately. First-strand cDNA for TCR alpha and beta chains was synthesized from specific primers in the conserved constant-segment region. Each cDNA library was double barcoded, with a SMART-Mk sample barcode plus Illumina barcodes, to control for contamination. TruSeq adapter sequences and Illumina sample barcodes were added in two successive PCR steps. The Illumina HiSeq platform was used with custom primers to sequence TCR alpha and beta cDNA libraries. The paper's processing steps were these. MiGEC was used to process raw reads and extract unique molecular identifiers, and MiXCR was used to find CDR3 positions. Recombination models were inferred per individual with the repgenHMM and IGoR tools using an EM algorithm. The analysis of shared clonotypes was done with the tcR package in R, with sharing normalized by the product of cloneset sizes. To study raw recombination without the effects of thymic and clonal selection, out-of-frame nonproductive sequences were analyzed. TCRdb reworked the public reads: Q25 trimming with fastp, MiXCR clone assembly, productive beta chains retained. Rows are unified per CDR3 protein, each entry keeping the most common DNA and genes. Here the V and J calls rest on TCRdb's processing, not on the authors' analysis. This sample holds hundreds of thousands of distinct CDR3 sequences; around 8.6% were observed only once. The top ten hold 0.75% to 1% of the sample.

The data also belong to a second study, concerning yellow fever vaccine responses in identical twins. Reported in the second study: The authors reported that the T cell response to vaccination in identical twins appeared partly convergent and partly personalized. In identical twins, the study followed T cell clones that responded to the vaccine with precision.

This sequence originates from a woman between 18 and 29 years old in good health. This chain is built from TRBV5-1 and TRBJ2-3; the junction holds 9 bases that match TRBD1. The sequenced material came from PBMCs. The sequenced DNA is TGCGCCAGCAGCTTCAGGACAGGGGTTACAGATACGCAGTATTTT. Translated, it reads CASSFRTGVTDTQYF. Outside the CDR3, residues come from the reference TRBV5-1 and TRBJ2-3 proteins, so the full variable domain is: KAGVTQTPRYLIKTRGQQVTLSCSPISGHRSVSWYQQTPGQGLQFLFEYFSETQRNKGNFPGRFSGRQFSNSRSEMNVSTLELGDSALYLCASSFRTGVTDTQYFGPGTRLTVL.